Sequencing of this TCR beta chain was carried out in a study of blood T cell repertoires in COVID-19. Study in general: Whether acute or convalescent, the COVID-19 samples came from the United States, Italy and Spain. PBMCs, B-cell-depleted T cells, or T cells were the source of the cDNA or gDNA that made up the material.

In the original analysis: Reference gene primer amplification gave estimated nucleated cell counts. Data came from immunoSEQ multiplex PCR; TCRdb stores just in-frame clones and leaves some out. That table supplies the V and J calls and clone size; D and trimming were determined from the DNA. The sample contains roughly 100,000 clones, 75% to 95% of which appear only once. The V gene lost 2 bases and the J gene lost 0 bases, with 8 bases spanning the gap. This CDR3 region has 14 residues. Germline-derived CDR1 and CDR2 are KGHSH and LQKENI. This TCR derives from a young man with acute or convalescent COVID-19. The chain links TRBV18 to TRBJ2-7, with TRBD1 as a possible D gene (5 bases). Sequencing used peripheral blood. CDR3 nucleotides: TGTGCCAGCTCACCAGGACACAGCTCCTACGAGCAGTACTTC. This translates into CASSPGHSSYEQYF.